This T cell receptor beta chain is from a study of regulatory T cells in long-lasting Graves disease (dated by TCRdb to the early 2020s). Concerning the study at large: To count as having persistent Graves' disease, a patient had to have received antithyroid drug treatment for over 5 years with TSH receptor autoantibodies remaining persistently positive. TCR sequencing covered 13 persistent and approximately 20 newly diagnosed Graves' disease patients, about 35 samples in total. Persistent Graves' disease patients were compared with newly diagnosed Graves' disease patients by peripheral blood TCR sequencing and RNA sequencing. On average, persistent Graves' disease patients in the clinical cohort had been on antithyroid drugs for about 10.3 years. The study was registered as a clinical trial and conducted in China.

To note about this clonotype: The specificity of this receptor is unknown. No clone much larger than this one lies a single base away; base qualities are absent.

General conclusions and limits of the study: The authors acknowledged the small sample size as a limitation that may reduce accuracy. TRBV28, TRBJ1-2 and TRBJ2-5 were preferentially used in persistent disease, while TRBV20-1 and TRBJ2-1 were favored in newly diagnosed disease. A larger number of public clonotypes was shared among persistent patients (over 2,500) than among newly diagnosed patients (approximately 1,000). Lower TCR Shannon entropy and fewer highly expanded clones were observed in persistent Graves' disease patients than in newly diagnosed patients, which suggested clonal expansion. Peripheral blood alone was examined, since thyroid tissue, which constituted the primary lesion, could not be accessed. Sequencing and analysis were limited to the TCR beta chain.

Clipping removes 2 bases from V and 4 bases from J, with 4 as the unmatched junction base count. The germline V gene (reference sequence) gives CDR1 as LGHDT and CDR2 as YNNKEL. Its CDR3 holds 16 amino acids, cysteine through phenylalanine. CDR3 DNA only is kept here, 48 bases in frame from base 1. Sample time point, as interpreted from the label and publication: persistent/refractory GD, antithyroid drugs over 5 years with positive TRAb. For both TCR sequencing and RNA sequencing, RNA was extracted from PBMCs using TRIzol. The diagnosis of Graves' disease followed American Thyroid Association guidelines. Recruitment of patients was carried out at an endocrinology department in Xi'an, China. Each patient gave roughly 8.4 milliliters of peripheral blood, collected in an EDTA anticoagulant tube. PBMCs were isolated by Ficoll Paque Plus density gradient separation without further T cell sorting. An Agilent 2100 Bioanalyzer and agarose gel were used to check RNA quality, while a NanoDrop 2000 measured RNA concentration.

The library was built by means of multiplex PCR. The instrument given in TCRdb is Illumina HiSeq 4000. CDR3 regions were amplified by Arm-PCR with iRepertoire HTBI primers to construct TCR beta libraries. Gel purification was performed on PCR products prior to sequencing. As for the authors' bioinformatics: Across samples, 60 to 70 TRBV and around 15 TRBJ segments were identified and used for gene usage analysis of CDR3 amino acid clonotypes. COPE and FqMerger were used to merge filtered high-quality paired reads into contigs. BLAST was used to align contigs to IMGT TRBV, TRBD and TRBJ reference genes, and CDR3 was defined according to IMGT. Any clonotype with a frequency above 0.1% was classified as a highly expanded clone. Shannon entropy was used to measure repertoire diversity, and the Gini coefficient was used to measure V-J evenness. Public clonotypes were defined as clonotypes shared by more than one individual. TCRdb itself trimmed the public reads at Q25 with fastp, ran MiXCR and retained productive beta chains. A single entry per CDR3 protein holds the most common genes and DNA from its merged rows. These V and J calls rely on TCRdb rather than the paper's analysis. The sample data list about half a million distinct CDR3 sequences, and approximately 23% of these were observed just once. Roughly 14% of the sample is held by the ten biggest clonotypes.

Sequences were derived from peripheral blood mononuclear cells (PBMCs), sampled when the disease was refractory, from a patient treated with antithyroid drugs. Recombination connected TRBV3-1 to TRBJ1-3, with 11 central nucleotides matching TRBD1. The source of this sequence is a female donor with Graves disease. The bases are TGTGCCAGCAGCCAACGGACAGGGGGCGCAGGAAACACCATATATTTT. It is translated as CASSQRTGGAGNTIYF.